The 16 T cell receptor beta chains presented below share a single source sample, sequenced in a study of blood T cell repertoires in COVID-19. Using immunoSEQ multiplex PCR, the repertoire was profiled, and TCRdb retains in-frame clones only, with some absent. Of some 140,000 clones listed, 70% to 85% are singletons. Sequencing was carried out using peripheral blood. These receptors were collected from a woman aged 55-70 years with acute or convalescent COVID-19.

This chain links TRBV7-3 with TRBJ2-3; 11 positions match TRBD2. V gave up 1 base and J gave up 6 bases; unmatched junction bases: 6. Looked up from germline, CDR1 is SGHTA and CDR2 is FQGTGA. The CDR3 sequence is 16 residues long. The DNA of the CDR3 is TGTGCCAGCAGCTTAAGGGTAGCGGGGGGGTACGATACGCAGTATTTT. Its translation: CASSLRVAGGYDTQYF.

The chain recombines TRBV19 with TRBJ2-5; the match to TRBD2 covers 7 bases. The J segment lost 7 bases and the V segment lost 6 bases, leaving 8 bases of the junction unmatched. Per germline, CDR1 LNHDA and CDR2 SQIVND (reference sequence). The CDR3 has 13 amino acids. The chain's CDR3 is CASSTGEGRTQYF. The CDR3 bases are TGTGCCAGTAGCACCGGGGAGGGGCGGACCCAGTACTTC.

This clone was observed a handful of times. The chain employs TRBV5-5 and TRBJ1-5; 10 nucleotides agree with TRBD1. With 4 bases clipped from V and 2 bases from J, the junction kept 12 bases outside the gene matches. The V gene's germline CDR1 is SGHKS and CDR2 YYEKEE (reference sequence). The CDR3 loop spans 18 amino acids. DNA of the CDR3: TGTGCCAGCAGCCCGGGACAGGGGTCGTCTCTTCGCAATCAGCCCCAGCATTTT. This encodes CASSPGQGSSLRNQPQHF.

CDR3 region: CASRERGTSYNEQFF. The DNA for the CDR3 is TGTGCCAGCAGAGAGCGGGGGACCTCCTACAATGAGCAGTTCTTC. V is TRBV2 and J is TRBJ2-1, with 8 bases identical to TRBD2. V was clipped by 6 bases and J by 0 bases; unmatched bases: 4. The V gene's germline CDR1 is SNHLY and CDR2 FYNNEI. The CDR3 totals 15 residues.

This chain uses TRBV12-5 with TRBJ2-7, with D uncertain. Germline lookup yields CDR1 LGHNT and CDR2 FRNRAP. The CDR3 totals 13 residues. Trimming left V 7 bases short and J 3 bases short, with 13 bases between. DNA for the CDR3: TGTGCTAGTGCCCTGAGACATTTCTACGAGCAGTACTTC. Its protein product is CASALRHFYEQYF.

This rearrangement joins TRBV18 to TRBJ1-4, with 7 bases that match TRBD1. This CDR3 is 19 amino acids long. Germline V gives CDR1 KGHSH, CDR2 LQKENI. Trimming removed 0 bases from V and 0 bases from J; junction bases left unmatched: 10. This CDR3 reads CASSPPLGRGITTNEKLFF. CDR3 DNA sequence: TGTGCCAGCTCACCACCCCTCGGCAGGGGGATAACAACTAATGAAAAACTGTTTTTT.

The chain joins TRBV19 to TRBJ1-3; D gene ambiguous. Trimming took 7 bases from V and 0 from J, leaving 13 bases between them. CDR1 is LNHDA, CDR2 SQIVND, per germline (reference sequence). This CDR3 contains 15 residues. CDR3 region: CASILDLSSGNTIYF. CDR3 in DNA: TGTGCCAGTATACTAGACCTCAGCTCTGGAAACACCATATATTTT.

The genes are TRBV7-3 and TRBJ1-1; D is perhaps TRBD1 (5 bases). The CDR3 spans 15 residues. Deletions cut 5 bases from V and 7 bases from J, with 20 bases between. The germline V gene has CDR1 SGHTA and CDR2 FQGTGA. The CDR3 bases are TGTGCCAGCAGCCCGACACCGGGACTCATTTATGAAGCTTTCTTT. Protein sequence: CASSPTPGLIYEAFF. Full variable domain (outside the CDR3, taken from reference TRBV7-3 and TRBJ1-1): GAGVSQTPSNKVTEKGKYVELRCDPISGHTALYWYRQSLGQGPEFLIYFQGTGAADDSGLPNDRFFAVRPEGSVSTLKIQRTERGDSAVYLCASSPTPGLIYEAFFGQGTRLTVV.

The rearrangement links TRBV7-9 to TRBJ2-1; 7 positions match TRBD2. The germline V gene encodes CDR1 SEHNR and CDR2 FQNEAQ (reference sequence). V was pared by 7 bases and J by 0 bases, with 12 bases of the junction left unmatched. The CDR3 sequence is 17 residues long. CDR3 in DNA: TGTGCCAGCACCCCTCTGTCAGCGGGGAACTCCTACAATGAGCAGTTCTTC. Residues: CASTPLSAGNSYNEQFF.

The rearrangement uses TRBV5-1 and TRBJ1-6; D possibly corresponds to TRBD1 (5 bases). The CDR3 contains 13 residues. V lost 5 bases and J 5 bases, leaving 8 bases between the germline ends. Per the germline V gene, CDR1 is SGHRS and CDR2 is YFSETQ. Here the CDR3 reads CASRDNNNSPLHF. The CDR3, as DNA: TGCGCCAGCAGGGACAATAATAATTCACCCCTCCACTTT.

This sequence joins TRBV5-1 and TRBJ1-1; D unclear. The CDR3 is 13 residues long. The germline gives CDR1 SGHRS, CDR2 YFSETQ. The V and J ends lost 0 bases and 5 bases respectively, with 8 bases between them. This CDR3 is CASSLASGTEAFF. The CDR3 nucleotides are TGCGCCAGCAGCTTGGCTTCGGGGACTGAAGCTTTCTTT.

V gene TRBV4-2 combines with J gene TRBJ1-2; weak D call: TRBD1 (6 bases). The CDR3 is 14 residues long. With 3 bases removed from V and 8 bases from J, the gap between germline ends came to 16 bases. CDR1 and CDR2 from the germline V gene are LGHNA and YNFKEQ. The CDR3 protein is CASSQGDNSLGYTF. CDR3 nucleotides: TGTGCCAGCAGCCAGGGGGACAACTCCCTCGGCTACACCTTC.

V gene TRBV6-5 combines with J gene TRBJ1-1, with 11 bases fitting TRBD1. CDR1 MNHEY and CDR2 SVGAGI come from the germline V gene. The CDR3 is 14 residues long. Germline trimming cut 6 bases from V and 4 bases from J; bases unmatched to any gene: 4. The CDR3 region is CASRMDRGPTEAFF. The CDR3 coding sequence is TGTGCCAGCAGAATGGACAGGGGGCCCACTGAAGCTTTCTTT.

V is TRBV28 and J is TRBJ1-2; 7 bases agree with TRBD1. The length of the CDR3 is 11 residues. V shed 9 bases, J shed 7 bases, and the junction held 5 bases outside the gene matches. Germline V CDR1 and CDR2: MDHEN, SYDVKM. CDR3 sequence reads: CASGQEAGYTF. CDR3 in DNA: TGTGCCAGTGGACAGGAGGCTGGCTACACCTTC.

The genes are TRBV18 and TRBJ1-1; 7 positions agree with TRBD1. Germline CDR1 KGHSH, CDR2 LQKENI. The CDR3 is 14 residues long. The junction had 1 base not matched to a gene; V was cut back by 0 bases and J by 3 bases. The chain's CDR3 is CASSPPGQYTEAFF. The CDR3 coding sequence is TGTGCCAGCTCACCACCGGGACAGTACACTGAAGCTTTCTTT.

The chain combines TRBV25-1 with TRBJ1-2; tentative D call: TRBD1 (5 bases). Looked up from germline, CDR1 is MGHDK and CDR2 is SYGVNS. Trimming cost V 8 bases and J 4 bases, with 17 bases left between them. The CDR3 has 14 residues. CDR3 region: CASRSIGGGYGYTF. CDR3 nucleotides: TGTGCCAGCCGATCGATTGGGGGGGGCTATGGCTACACCTTC.